These T cell receptor beta chains were read from a single sample in a study of T cells in Graves' hyperthyroidism and ophthalmopathy. TCRdb used MiXCR to reprocess the multiplex PCR reads, holding one entry per CDR3 protein. The profile shows about 180,000 distinct CDR3 sequences, over 7.5% of them singletons. Sequences were obtained from blood. These receptors were obtained from a woman aged 18-29 years with Graves' hyperthyroidism that later progressed to Graves' ophthalmopathy. Both conserved end residues are part of each CDR3. The D gene is left open where the match is weak. The size of a clone is reported for some rows only, either as once, few or many, or as a class for expanded clones.

d_gene,j_gene,abundance,v_gene,CDR3nt,CDR3aa
-,TRBJ2-1,many,TRBV12-3/TRBV12-4,TGTGCCAGCAGTCAACTTCGAGCCAGCAGTGAGCAGTTCTTC,CASSQLRASSEQFF
-,TRBJ1-1,many,TRBV6-1,TGTGCCAGCAGACTGACCCAGGGAGGGGTGGGAGAGAACACTGAAGCTTTCTTT,CASRLTQGGVGENTEAFF
-,TRBJ1-1,many,TRBV12-3/TRBV12-4,TGTGCCAGCAGGGGGGGACTCTTGAACACTGAAGCTTTCTTT,CASRGGLLNTEAFF
-,TRBJ1-6,-,TRBV7-9,TGTGCCAGCAGCTTAGTTCTGGATTCACCCCTCCACTTT,CASSLVLDSPLHF
TRBD1,TRBJ2-1,-,TRBV7-9,TGTGCCAGCAGCTTAGTATTCGCGGACAGGGCTTACAATGAGCAGTTCTTC,CASSLVFADRAYNEQFF
TRBD1,TRBJ1-3,many,TRBV3-1,TGTGCCAGCAGCCAAAGGGACAGGCCTGGAAACACCATATATTTT,CASSQRDRPGNTIYF
-,TRBJ1-5,-,TRBV25-1,TGTGCCAGCAGTGATGGAAATGCCCGGGGGAATCAGCCCCAGCATTTT,CASSDGNARGNQPQHF
TRBD1,TRBJ2-3,many,TRBV5-1,TGCGCCAGCAGCGCGGCCGGGACAGGGATCACAGATACGCAGTATTTT,CASSAAGTGITDTQYF
TRBD1,TRBJ1-6,many,TRBV28,TGTGCCAGCAGTCCCCCGACAGGGAATAATTCACCCCTCCACTTT,CASSPPTGNNSPLHF
-,TRBJ2-6,many,TRBV11-2,TGTGCCAGCAGCTCCAGACGGAGCTCTGGGGCCAACGTCCTGACTTTC,CASSSRRSSGANVLTF
-,TRBJ2-1,many,TRBV18,TGTGCCAGCTCATTACAGGGTTCGAGAGTGCAGTTCTTC,CASSLQGSRVQFF
TRBD2,TRBJ2-7,-,TRBV6-1,TGTGCCAGCTGGGGGCTAGCGGGCAGGGGCGAGCAGTACTTC,CASWGLAGRGEQYF
TRBD2,TRBJ2-5,many,TRBV27,TGTGCCAGCAGTTTATACGGACTAGCGGGAGGTGGAGAGACCCAGTACTTC,CASSLYGLAGGGETQYF
TRBD1,TRBJ2-7,-,TRBV7-2,TGTGCCAGCAGCCTACCGACGACAGGGCCCTCCTACGAGCAGTACTTC,CASSLPTTGPSYEQYF
TRBD1,TRBJ1-2,many,TRBV7-8,TGTGCCAGCAGCGTCAACAGGGGGGATAACTATGGCTACACCTTC,CASSVNRGDNYGYTF
TRBD1,TRBJ2-7,few,TRBV6-1,TGTGCCAGCAAAATCGGACAGGGGACCCCGCAGTACTTC,CASKIGQGTPQYF
TRBD2,TRBJ2-7,many,TRBV11-2,TGTGCCAGCAGCCCGCGGACTAGCGGGGGTTACGAGCAGTACTTC,CASSPRTSGGYEQYF
-,TRBJ1-2,many,TRBV11-2,TGTGCCAGCAGCCGGGAACCCTTCTATGGCTACACCTTC,CASSREPFYGYTF
-,TRBJ2-2,many,TRBV27,TGTGCCAGTAAGGGGTTTTCGAACACCGGGGAGCTGTTTTTT,CASKGFSNTGELFF
TRBD1,TRBJ1-6,many,TRBV29-1,TGCAGCGTTGAGCGTACTACAGGGGTCCCCCTCCACTTT,CSVERTTGVPLHF
TRBD2,TRBJ2-3,many,TRBV14,TGTGCCAGCAGCCAAGATCGTAGCGGGACAGATACGCAGTATTTT,CASSQDRSGTDTQYF
-,TRBJ1-5,few,TRBV9,TGTGCCAGCAGCCCTCCAGGGGACGATCAGCCCCAGCATTTT,CASSPPGDDQPQHF
-,TRBJ1-2,-,TRBV10-1,TGCGCCAGCAGCGACCCGTGGCAGGGCGGTGGCTACACCTTC,CASSDPWQGGGYTF
TRBD1,TRBJ2-7,many,TRBV11-2,TGTGCCAGCAGCTTAGGGGGACAGGGGTCCTACGAGCAGTACTTC,CASSLGGQGSYEQYF
-,TRBJ2-7,few,TRBV5-1,TGCGCCAGCAGCTTGATGTCAGGACCCGAGCAGTACTTC,CASSLMSGPEQYF
TRBD2,TRBJ2-1,many,TRBV19,TGTGCCAGTAGTATACTAGCGGGGGCCGTTGGGGATGAGCAGTTCTTC,CASSILAGAVGDEQFF
-,TRBJ1-5,many,TRBV20-1,TGCAGTGCTAGAGTAAGCAATCAGCCCCAGCATTTT,CSARVSNQPQHF
TRBD1,TRBJ2-7,many,TRBV20-1,TGCAGTGCTGCCCCGGACAGGGGGGCCTACGAGCAGTACTTC,CSAAPDRGAYEQYF
-,TRBJ2-7,many,TRBV14,TGTGCCAGCAGCCAAGGGAGTTCCTACGAGCAGTACTTC,CASSQGSSYEQYF
TRBD1,TRBJ1-2,many,TRBV15,TGTGCCACCAGCAGAGATAAAGGGGGCAGGCGAGGTGGCTACACCTTC,CATSRDKGGRRGGYTF